This T cell receptor (beta chain) was documented in a study of T cells after yellow fever vaccination. At the level of the study: Preparation of the low-cell-number fractions used SMART-Seq v4 Ultra Low Input. Study observations and caveats: The CD4 compartment and the CD8 compartment contained a small share of clonotypes in common.

UMIs and a universal primer site were added when TCR cDNA was made by 5'RACE template switching. TCRdb re-analysed the 5' RACE reads in MiXCR, keeping a single row per CDR3 protein. The table records approximately 260,000 distinct CDR3 sequences, roughly 13% of them present only once. Regarding this clonotype: The antigen remains undetermined.

This CDR3 comprises 19 residues. Germline V lookup: CDR1 LGHNA, CDR2 YSLEER. V gave up 4 bases and J gave up 9 bases; unmatched junction bases: 18. The TCR sequence derives from a man aged 30 to 39 who received the YFV17D yellow fever vaccine. The chain uses TRBV4-3 and TRBJ2-1; 13 bases match TRBD2. Sequenced material: CD4+ T cells sorted from PBMCs, taken 45 days after the yellow fever booster vaccination. The CDR3 nucleotides read TGCGCCAGCAGCCGGGCGCCACTAGCGGGAGGGCCGGGGTTGGCTGAGCAGTTCTTC. It is translated as CASSRAPLAGGPGLAEQFF.